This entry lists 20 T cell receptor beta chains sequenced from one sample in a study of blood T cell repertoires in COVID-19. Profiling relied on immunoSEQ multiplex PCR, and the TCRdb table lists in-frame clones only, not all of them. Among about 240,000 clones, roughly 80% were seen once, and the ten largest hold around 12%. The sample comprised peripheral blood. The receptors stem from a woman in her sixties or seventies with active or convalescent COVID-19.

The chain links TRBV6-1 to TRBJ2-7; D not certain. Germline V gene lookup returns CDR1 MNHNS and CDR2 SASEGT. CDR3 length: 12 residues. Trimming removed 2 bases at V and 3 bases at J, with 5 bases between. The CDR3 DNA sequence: TGTGCCAGCAGTGAAAACAACTACGAGCAGTACTTC. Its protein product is CASSENNYEQYF.

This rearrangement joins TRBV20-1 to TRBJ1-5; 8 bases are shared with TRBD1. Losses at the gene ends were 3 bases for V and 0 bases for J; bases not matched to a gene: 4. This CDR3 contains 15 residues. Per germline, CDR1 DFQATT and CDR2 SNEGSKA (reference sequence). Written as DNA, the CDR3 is TGCAGTGCTAGTGGGGGGACAGGTAGCAATCAGCCCCAGCATTTT. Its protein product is CSASGGTGSNQPQHF.

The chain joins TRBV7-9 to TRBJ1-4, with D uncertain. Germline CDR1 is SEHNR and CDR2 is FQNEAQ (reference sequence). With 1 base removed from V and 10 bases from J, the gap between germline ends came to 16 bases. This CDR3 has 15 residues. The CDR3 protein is CASSLEFRQVGKLFF. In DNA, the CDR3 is TGTGCCAGCAGCTTAGAGTTCAGGCAAGTGGGAAAACTGTTTTTT. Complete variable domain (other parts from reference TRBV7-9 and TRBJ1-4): DTGVSQNPRHKITKRGQNVTFRCDPISEHNRLYWYRQTLGQGPEFLTYFQNEAQLEKSRLLSDRFSAERPKGSFSTLEIQRTEQGDSAMYLCASSLEFRQVGKLFFGSGTQLSVL.

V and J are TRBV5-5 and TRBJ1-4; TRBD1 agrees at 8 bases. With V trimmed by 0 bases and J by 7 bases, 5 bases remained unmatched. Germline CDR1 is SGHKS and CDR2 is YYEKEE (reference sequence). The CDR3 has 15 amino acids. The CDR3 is CASSLGQGRGEKLFF. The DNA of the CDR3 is TGTGCCAGCAGCTTGGGACAGGGGAGAGGTGAAAAACTGTTTTTT. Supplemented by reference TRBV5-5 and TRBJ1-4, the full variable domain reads DAGVTQSPTHLIKTRGQQVTLRCSPISGHKSVSWYQQVLGQGPQFIFQYYEKEERGRGNFPDRFSARQFPNYSSELNVNALLLGDSALYLCASSLGQGRGEKLFFGSGTQLSVL.

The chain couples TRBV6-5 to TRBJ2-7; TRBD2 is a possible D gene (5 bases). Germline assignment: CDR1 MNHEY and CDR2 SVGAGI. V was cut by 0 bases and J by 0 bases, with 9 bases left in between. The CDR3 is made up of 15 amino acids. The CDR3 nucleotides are TGTGCCAGCAGTTACTCGAACCGGGGCTCCTACGAGCAGTACTTC. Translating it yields CASSYSNRGSYEQYF.

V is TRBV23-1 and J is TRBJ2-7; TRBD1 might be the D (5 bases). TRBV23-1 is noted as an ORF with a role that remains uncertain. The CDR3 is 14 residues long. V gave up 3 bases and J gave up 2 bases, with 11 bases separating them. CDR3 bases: TGCGCCAGCAGTCAGCCGCAGGGCCCCTACGAGCAGTACTTC. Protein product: CASSQPQGPYEQYF.

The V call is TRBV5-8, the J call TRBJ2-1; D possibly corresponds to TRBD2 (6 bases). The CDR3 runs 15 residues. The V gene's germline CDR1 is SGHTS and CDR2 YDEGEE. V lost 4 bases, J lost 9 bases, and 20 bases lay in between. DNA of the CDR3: TGTGCCAGCAGCATCGGACTAACAGGATTGGGTGAGCAGTTCTTC. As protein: CASSIGLTGLGEQFF. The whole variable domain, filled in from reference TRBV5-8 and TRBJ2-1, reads EAGVTQSPTHLIKTRGQQATLRCSPISGHTSVYWYQQALGLGLQFLLWYDEGEERNRGNFPPRFSGRQFPNYSSELNVNALELEDSALYLCASSIGLTGLGEQFFGPGTRLTVL.

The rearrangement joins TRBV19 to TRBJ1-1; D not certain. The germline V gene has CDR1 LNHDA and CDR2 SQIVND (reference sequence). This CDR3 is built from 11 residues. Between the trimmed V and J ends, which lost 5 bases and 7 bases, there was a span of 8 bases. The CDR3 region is CASSLAGEAFF. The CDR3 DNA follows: TGTGCCAGTAGTCTGGCAGGTGAAGCTTTCTTT.

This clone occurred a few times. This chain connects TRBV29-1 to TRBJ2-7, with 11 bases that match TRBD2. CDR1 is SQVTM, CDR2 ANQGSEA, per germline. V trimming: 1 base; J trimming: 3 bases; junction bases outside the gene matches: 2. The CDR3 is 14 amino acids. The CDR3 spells CSVEGTSGGYEQYF. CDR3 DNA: TGCAGCGTTGAAGGTACTAGCGGGGGCTACGAGCAGTACTTC.

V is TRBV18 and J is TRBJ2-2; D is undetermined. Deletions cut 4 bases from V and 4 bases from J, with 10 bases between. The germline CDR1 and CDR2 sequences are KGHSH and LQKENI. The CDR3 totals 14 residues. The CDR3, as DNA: TGTGCCAGCTCACTTGAACTACCCACCGGGGAGCTGTTTTTT. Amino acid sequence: CASSLELPTGELFF.

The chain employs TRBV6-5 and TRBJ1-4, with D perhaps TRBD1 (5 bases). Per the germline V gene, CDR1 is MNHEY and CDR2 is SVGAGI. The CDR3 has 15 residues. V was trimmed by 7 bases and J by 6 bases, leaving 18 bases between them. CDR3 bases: TGTGCCAGCAAAGACCAGGGCGCGCTGTATGAAAAACTGTTTTTT. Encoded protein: CASKDQGALYEKLFF.

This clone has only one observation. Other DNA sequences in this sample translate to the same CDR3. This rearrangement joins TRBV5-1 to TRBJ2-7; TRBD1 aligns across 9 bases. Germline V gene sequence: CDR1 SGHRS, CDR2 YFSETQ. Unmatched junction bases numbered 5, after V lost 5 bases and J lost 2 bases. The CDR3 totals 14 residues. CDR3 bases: TGCGCCAGCAGTTCCGGGACAGGGACCTACGAGCAGTACTTC. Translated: CASSSGTGTYEQYF.

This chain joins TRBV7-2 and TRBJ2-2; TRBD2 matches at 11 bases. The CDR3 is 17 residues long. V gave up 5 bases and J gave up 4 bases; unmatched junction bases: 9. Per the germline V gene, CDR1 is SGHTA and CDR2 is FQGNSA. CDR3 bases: TGTGCCAGCAGCCCCCCGGGACTAGCGGCGAGCACCGGGGAGCTGTTTTTT. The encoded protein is CASSPPGLAASTGELFF.

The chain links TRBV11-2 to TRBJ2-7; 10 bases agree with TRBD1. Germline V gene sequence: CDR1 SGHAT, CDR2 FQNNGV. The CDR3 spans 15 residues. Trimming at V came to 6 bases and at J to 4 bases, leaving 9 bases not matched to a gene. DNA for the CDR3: TGTGCCAGCAGGACCTGGGGGACAGGGGTTTACGAGCAGTACTTC. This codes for CASRTWGTGVYEQYF.

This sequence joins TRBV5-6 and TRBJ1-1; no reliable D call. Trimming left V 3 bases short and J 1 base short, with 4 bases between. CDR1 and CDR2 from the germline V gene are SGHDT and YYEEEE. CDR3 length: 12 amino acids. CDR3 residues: CASSYGNTEAFF. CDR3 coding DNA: TGTGCCAGCAGCTACGGGAACACTGAAGCTTTCTTT.

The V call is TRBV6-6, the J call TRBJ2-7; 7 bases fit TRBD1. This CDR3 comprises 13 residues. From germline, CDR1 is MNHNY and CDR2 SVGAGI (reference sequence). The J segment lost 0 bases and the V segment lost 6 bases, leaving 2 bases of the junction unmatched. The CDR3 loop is CASRSGGSYEQYF. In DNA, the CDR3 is TGTGCCAGCAGGTCAGGGGGCTCCTACGAGCAGTACTTC.

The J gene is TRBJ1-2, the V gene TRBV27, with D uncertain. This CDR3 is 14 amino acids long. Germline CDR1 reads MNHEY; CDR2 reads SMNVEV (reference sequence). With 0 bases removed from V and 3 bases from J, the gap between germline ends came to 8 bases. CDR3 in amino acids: CASSLSPQYYGYTF. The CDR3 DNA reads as TGTGCCAGCAGTTTATCCCCTCAGTACTATGGCTACACCTTC.

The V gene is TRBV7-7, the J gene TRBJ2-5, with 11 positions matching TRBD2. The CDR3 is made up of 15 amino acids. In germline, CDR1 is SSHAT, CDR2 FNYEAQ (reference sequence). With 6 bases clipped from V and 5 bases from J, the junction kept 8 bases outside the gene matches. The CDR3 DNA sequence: TGTGCCAGCAGTCCTAGCGGGGGGTTTTGGGAGACCCAGTACTTC. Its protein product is CASSPSGGFWETQYF.

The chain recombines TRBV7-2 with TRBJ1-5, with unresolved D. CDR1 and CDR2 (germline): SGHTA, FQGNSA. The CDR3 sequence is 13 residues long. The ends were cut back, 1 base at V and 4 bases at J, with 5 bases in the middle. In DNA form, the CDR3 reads TGTGCCAGCAGCTTAGAACGGAATCAGCCCCAGCATTTT. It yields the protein CASSLERNQPQHF.

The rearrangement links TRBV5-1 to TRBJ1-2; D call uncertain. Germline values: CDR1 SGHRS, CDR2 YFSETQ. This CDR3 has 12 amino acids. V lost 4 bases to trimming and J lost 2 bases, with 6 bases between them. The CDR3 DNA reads TGCGCCAGCAGCCCGACAAACTATGGCTACACCTTC. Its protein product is CASSPTNYGYTF.